The rows below give T cell receptor beta chains drawn from one sample of a study of T cell repertoires in cytomegalovirus infection. For these TCRs, the target antigens are not known. One entry per CDR3 protein, called by TCRdb with MiXCR from the reads. The table lists about 830,000 distinct CDR3 sequences, approximately 32% of them singletons. The sequencing here drew on cultured CD8+ T cells from PBMCs, taken from culture after CMV antigen stimulation. All receptors derive from a human donor in good health (CMV status not recorded). Some clones in this sample may be carry-over from other donors' samples. Both conserved end residues are part of each CDR3. D genes are given only for firm matches. Rows may omit the clone size; those that give it use once, few, many or a size class.

d_call: -; v_call: TRBV6-6; clone_size: -; j_call: TRBJ2-2; cdr3_nt: TGTGCCAGCAGTTCCACCGAAGGGGATCGCACCGGGGAGCTGTTTTTT; cdr3_aa: CASSSTEGDRTGELFF
d_call: -; v_call: TRBV7-2; clone_size: -; j_call: TRBJ1-4; cdr3_nt: TGTGCCAGCAGCTCGGACGGGCTTAATGAAAAACTGTTTTTT; cdr3_aa: CASSSDGLNEKLFF
d_call: -; v_call: TRBV7-9; clone_size: -; j_call: TRBJ1-2; cdr3_nt: TGTGCCAGCAGCTTAGTTACAAAAGGGAAAAATGGCTACACCTTC; cdr3_aa: CASSLVTKGKNGYTF
d_call: -; v_call: TRBV3-1; clone_size: -; j_call: TRBJ2-3; cdr3_nt: TGTGCCAGCAGCCAAGAGACTAGACCACATACGCAGTATTTT; cdr3_aa: CASSQETRPHTQYF
d_call: TRBD2; v_call: TRBV7-2; clone_size: many; j_call: TRBJ2-1; cdr3_nt: TGTGCCAGCAGCCCTTCGGCGGGGGGGCGAGAAGAGCAGTTCTTC; cdr3_aa: CASSPSAGGREEQFF
d_call: -; v_call: TRBV19; clone_size: -; j_call: TRBJ1-1; cdr3_nt: TGTGCCAGTAGTCGCCGTGGGGACACTGAAGCTTTCTTT; cdr3_aa: CASSRRGDTEAFF
d_call: -; v_call: TRBV20-1; clone_size: -; j_call: TRBJ1-3; cdr3_nt: TGCAGTGCTACCGCTGACTCTGGAAACACCATATATTTT; cdr3_aa: CSATADSGNTIYF
d_call: -; v_call: TRBV12-3/TRBV12-4; clone_size: few; j_call: TRBJ1-3; cdr3_nt: TGTGCCAGCAGTCTCACTTTGGGGTGGGAATCTGGAAACACCATATATTTT; cdr3_aa: CASSLTLGWESGNTIYF
d_call: -; v_call: TRBV6-2/TRBV6-3; clone_size: -; j_call: TRBJ1-1; cdr3_nt: TGTGCCAGCAGCCCCACATTGACAGGTGAAGCTTTCTTT; cdr3_aa: CASSPTLTGEAFF
d_call: TRBD1; v_call: TRBV6-6; clone_size: -; j_call: TRBJ1-2; cdr3_nt: TGTGCCAGCAGTTATCAAGGGGCAGGGGGTGGATATGGCTACACCTTC; cdr3_aa: CASSYQGAGGGYGYTF
d_call: TRBD1; v_call: TRBV6-5; clone_size: -; j_call: TRBJ2-7; cdr3_nt: TGTGCCAGCAGCCTTTGGACAGGGAGGACCTACGAGCAGTACTTC; cdr3_aa: CASSLWTGRTYEQYF
d_call: TRBD1; v_call: TRBV5-4; clone_size: few; j_call: TRBJ2-1; cdr3_nt: TGTGCCAGCAGCACGGACAGGGGGGAGGCTGAGCAGTTCTTC; cdr3_aa: CASSTDRGEAEQFF
d_call: -; v_call: TRBV7-6; clone_size: many; j_call: TRBJ2-3; cdr3_nt: TGTGCCAGCAGTAAAACCGGGGGCGGAGAGGGGACAGATACGCAGTATTTT; cdr3_aa: CASSKTGGGEGTDTQYF
d_call: -; v_call: TRBV7-9; clone_size: -; j_call: TRBJ2-5; cdr3_nt: TGTGCCAGCAGCCGAAAATTGGTGGCCGAAGAGACCCAGTACTTC; cdr3_aa: CASSRKLVAEETQYF
d_call: TRBD1; v_call: TRBV27; clone_size: -; j_call: TRBJ1-2; cdr3_nt: TGTGCCAGCAGTCAGGGGACAGCGTATGGCTACACCTTC; cdr3_aa: CASSQGTAYGYTF
d_call: -; v_call: TRBV14; clone_size: -; j_call: TRBJ1-1; cdr3_nt: TGTGCCAGCAGCCAAGATTGGGGGAGGGATGAAGCTTTCTTT; cdr3_aa: CASSQDWGRDEAFF
d_call: -; v_call: TRBV7-9; clone_size: few; j_call: TRBJ2-3; cdr3_nt: TGTGCCAGCAGCTTAGACGGGGGCGCGGGTGGCACAGATACGCAGTATTTT; cdr3_aa: CASSLDGGAGGTDTQYF
d_call: -; v_call: TRBV6-6; clone_size: -; j_call: TRBJ1-2; cdr3_nt: TGTGCCACCAGTTACCCTCGGGCCGACTATGGCTACACCTTC; cdr3_aa: CATSYPRADYGYTF
d_call: TRBD2; v_call: TRBV6-2/TRBV6-3; clone_size: many; j_call: TRBJ2-1; cdr3_nt: TGTGCCAGCAGTTACCTGGGACTAGCGGGGGGCAATGAGCAGTTCTTC; cdr3_aa: CASSYLGLAGGNEQFF
d_call: TRBD1; v_call: TRBV2; clone_size: -; j_call: TRBJ1-5; cdr3_nt: TGTGCCAGCAGTGATAGTGGACAGGTCGAGATAGAGCCCCAGCATTTT; cdr3_aa: CASSDSGQVEIEPQHF
d_call: -; v_call: TRBV2; clone_size: -; j_call: TRBJ2-7; cdr3_nt: TGTGCCAGCATGGAGTTGGATGCGGGGGCCCGGGGGGAGCAGTACTTC; cdr3_aa: CASMELDAGARGEQYF
d_call: TRBD1; v_call: TRBV14; clone_size: -; j_call: TRBJ2-1; cdr3_nt: TGTGCCAGCGGATACAGGGGCAATGAGCAGTTCTTC; cdr3_aa: CASGYRGNEQFF